This T cell receptor (beta chain) was recovered during a study of monozygotic twins with cystic fibrosis. Overall study context: Libraries were built from approximately 3 micrograms of fragmented DNA using about 14 PCR cycles. Study-level points and caveats: Co-twins had the most similar V usage for 13 of 16 pairs, J for 8. Nucleotide-identical clonotype sharing was significantly higher within monozygotic CF twin pairs than between unrelated CF individuals.

Sequencing used immunoSEQ multiplex PCR; TCRdb keeps in-frame clones, though not all of them. The repertoire consists of tens of thousands of clones, with over 75% occurring once and the leading ten covering 1.5% to 2%. In regard to this clone: Its antigen remains unidentified.

The CDR3 runs 17 residues. V dropped 0 bases and J dropped 5; count of bases not matched to a gene: 10. In germline, CDR1 is SGHDT, CDR2 YYEEEE. The sample was blood. The chain uses TRBV5-6 and TRBJ2-5; 10 bases match TRBD1. This clonotype was obtained from a girl aged 2-15 years with cystic fibrosis. This CDR3 reads CASSLAQGTGDAETQYF. CDR3 coding DNA: TGTGCCAGCAGCTTGGCGCAAGGGACAGGGGATGCGGAGACCCAGTACTTC.